The 32 T cell receptor beta chains below were found in one sample sequenced in a study of blood T cell repertoires in COVID-19. The data were produced by immunoSEQ multiplex PCR, yet TCRdb's version contains in-frame clones alone and is incomplete. The sample holds approximately 300,000 clones, around 90% seen once. The material sequenced was PBMCs or T cells enriched from blood (not recorded which). Receptor source: a man aged 60 to 75 who had recovered from COVID-19.

The chain employs TRBV5-1 and TRBJ2-1; 8 bases are shared with TRBD2. Germline V gene lookup returns CDR1 SGHRS and CDR2 YFSETQ. Trimming at V came to 0 bases and at J to 0 bases, leaving 5 bases not matched to a gene. The CDR3 is made up of 17 amino acids. For the CDR3, the DNA is TGCGCCAGCAGCTTGGGACTAAGCGGGAGCTCCTACAATGAGCAGTTCTTC. It is translated as CASSLGLSGSSYNEQFF.

This chain connects TRBV5-1 to TRBJ2-2; 7 bases line up with TRBD2. CDR3 size: 15 residues. CDR1 and CDR2 from the germline V gene are SGHRS and YFSETQ. The trim removed 4 bases at V and 3 bases at J, leaving 6 bases unmatched. DNA of the CDR3: TGCGCCAGCAGCCCGACGGGGGGATACACCGGGGAGCTGTTTTTT. Its protein product is CASSPTGGYTGELFF.

The rearrangement uses TRBV15 and TRBJ2-5; 7 bases map to TRBD2. Losses at the gene ends were 6 bases for V and 3 bases for J; bases not matched to a gene: 7. Per germline, CDR1 LNHNV and CDR2 YYDKDF (reference sequence). The CDR3 runs to 14 residues. CDR3 in amino acids: CATSQTRGEETQYF. CDR3 sequence (DNA): TGTGCCACCAGTCAAACCCGGGGGGAAGAGACCCAGTACTTC.

This sequence joins TRBV9 and TRBJ2-3; TRBD2 agrees at 8 bases. V gave up 4 bases and J gave up 1 base; unmatched junction bases: 8. This CDR3 spans 16 amino acids. Germline V gene data show CDR1 as SGDLS and CDR2 as YYNGEE. The CDR3 protein is CASSPPSRGGTDTQYF. The DNA for the CDR3 is TGTGCCAGCAGCCCACCTTCGCGGGGGGGCACAGATACGCAGTATTTT.

This clone was counted a single time. V is TRBV28 and J is TRBJ2-3, with 14 bases that match TRBD2. The junction had 5 bases not matched to a gene; V was cut back by 5 bases and J by 7 bases. The CDR3 consists of 15 residues. The germline CDR1 and CDR2 sequences are MDHEN and SYDVKM. Here the CDR3 DNA reads TGTGCCAGCAGTCCGGGACTAGCGGGAGCCTATACGCAGTATTTT. It is translated as CASSPGLAGAYTQYF.

The chain recombines TRBV3-1 (or the pseudogene TRBV3-2) with TRBJ1-2; 7 bases match TRBD1. Germline values: CDR1 LGHDT, CDR2 YNNKEL (reference sequence). The junction had 5 bases not matched to a gene; V was cut back by 2 bases and J by 2 bases. The length of the CDR3 is 15 residues. Here the CDR3 DNA reads TGTGCCAGCAGCCAACACGACAGGGCAAACTATGGCTACACCTTC. Amino acids: CASSQHDRANYGYTF.

V gene TRBV5-3 combines with J gene TRBJ2-7; a possible D gene is TRBD2 (6 bases). TRBV5-3 is labeled an ORF, and its function is uncertain. Trimming shortened V by 4 bases and J by 2 bases, and 31 bases separated the two germline ends. The CDR3 totals 20 residues. The CDR3 DNA sequence: TGTGCCAGAAGCCCTTTCCAACCCCCCCGTGGGCGGGAACCTACCTACGAGCAGTACTTC. As protein: CARSPFQPPRGREPTYEQYF.

The chain uses TRBV28 and TRBJ1-2; D is undetermined. The CDR3 spans 14 residues. Trimming stripped 2 bases from V and 5 bases from J, with 12 bases between. Germline assignment: CDR1 MDHEN and CDR2 SYDVKM. The DNA of the CDR3 is TGTGCCAGCAGTTTAGCACAGCTGGCTTATGGCTACACCTTC. It yields the protein CASSLAQLAYGYTF.

This clone has only one observation. This chain links TRBV28 with TRBJ1-3; D may be TRBD1 (5 bases). In germline, CDR1 is MDHEN, CDR2 SYDVKM. V was cut by 7 bases and J by 7 bases, with 17 bases left in between. The CDR3 totals 14 residues. The CDR3 nucleotides are TGTGCCAGCAATCCACAGGCCTCCCGGAACACCATATATTTT. Protein product: CASNPQASRNTIYF.

The V gene is TRBV6-2 or TRBV6-3, the J gene TRBJ1-5, with D perhaps matching TRBD1 (5 bases). The CDR3 sequence is 17 residues long. Germline V CDR1 and CDR2: MNHEY, SVGEGT. V lost 2 bases to trimming and J lost 3 bases, with 17 bases between them. DNA of the CDR3: TGTGCCAGCAGTTACGACTGGTTGCAGGGCGACAATCAGCCCCAGCATTTT. Translated: CASSYDWLQGDNQPQHF.

The chain recombines TRBV27 with TRBJ2-1; 8 bases match TRBD2. Trimming took 5 bases from V and 3 from J; bases not matched to a gene: 12. The germline V gene encodes CDR1 MNHEY and CDR2 SMNVEV (reference sequence). The CDR3 extends over 17 amino acids. CDR3 protein: CASSTPLAAGRYNEQFF. DNA for the CDR3: TGTGCCAGCAGTACCCCACTAGCGGCCGGCCGCTACAATGAGCAGTTCTTC.

The gene calls are TRBV5-1 and TRBJ2-3, with TRBD2 matching over 7 bases. CDR1 is SGHRS and CDR2 is YFSETQ in the germline V gene. V lost 2 bases and J lost 0; bases outside the gene matches: 6. There are 16 residues in the CDR3. The CDR3 spells CASSFSGYSSTDTQYF. The CDR3 DNA follows: TGCGCCAGCAGCTTTAGCGGGTATTCTAGCACAGATACGCAGTATTTT.

The chain is built from TRBV5-4 and TRBJ2-2, with 11 bases fitting TRBD2. CDR1 and CDR2 from the germline V gene are SGHNT and YYREEE (reference sequence). With V trimmed by 0 bases and J by 4 bases, 8 bases remained unmatched. The CDR3 loop spans 18 amino acids. DNA for the CDR3: TGTGCCAGCAGCTTGGTTAGCGGGAGGGCCGGAAGCACCGGGGAGCTGTTTTTT. It specifies CASSLVSGRAGSTGELFF.

This clone has just one count. The gene calls are TRBV9 and TRBJ2-3, with 8 bases identical to TRBD1. Germline V gene sequence: CDR1 SGDLS, CDR2 YYNGEE. The CDR3 is 16 amino acids. V lost 0 bases, J lost 6 bases, and 9 bases stayed unmatched. CDR3 DNA sequence: TGTGCCAGCAGCGTAGGACAGGGGAATTCGTGGGATACGCAGTATTTT. Its protein is CASSVGQGNSWDTQYF.

This sequence joins TRBV30 and TRBJ2-7; D possibly corresponds to TRBD1 (6 bases). Germline CDR1 GTSNPN, CDR2 SVGIG (reference sequence). CDR3 length equals 12 residues. Trimming cost V 5 bases and J 1 base, with 9 bases left between them. The CDR3 DNA reads TGTGCCTGGGAGCAGGGGTCCTACGAGCAGTACTTC. Protein: CAWEQGSYEQYF.

J is TRBJ1-2 and V is TRBV11-2; D ambiguous. Germline-derived CDR1 and CDR2 are SGHAT and FQNNGV. The V and J ends lost 1 base and 2 bases respectively, with 8 bases between them. This CDR3 comprises 14 residues. Written as DNA, the CDR3 is TGTGCCAGCAGCTTAGGACTGCAAAACTATGGCTACACCTTC. Translating gives CASSLGLQNYGYTF.

The rearrangement uses TRBV28 and TRBJ2-5, with 8 bases aligning to TRBD1. J gave up 5 bases and V 2 bases, and 1 base lay outside the gene matches. The CDR3 length is 13 residues. Germline V gene data show CDR1 as MDHEN and CDR2 as SYDVKM. CDR3 region: CASSLQGAETQYF. Written as DNA, the CDR3 is TGTGCCAGCAGTTTACAGGGGGCGGAGACCCAGTACTTC.

V is TRBV30 and J is TRBJ1-6; 7 bases align to TRBD1. Germline lookup yields CDR1 GTSNPN and CDR2 SVGIG (reference sequence). The CDR3 totals 18 residues. Unmatched junction bases numbered 16, after V lost 4 bases and J lost 4 bases. CDR3 in DNA: TGTGCCTGGACAGTTCGGGCAGGTAGGGGGCCTTATAATTCACCCCTCCACTTT. Translating gives CAWTVRAGRGPYNSPLHF.

The rearrangement joins TRBV7-3 to TRBJ2-7; 7 positions agree with TRBD2. Germline V gives CDR1 SGHTA, CDR2 FQGTGA. This CDR3 is built from 14 residues. V shed 6 bases, J shed 0 bases, and the junction held 5 bases outside the gene matches. The CDR3 sequence is CASSLAVNSYEQYF. DNA for the CDR3: TGTGCCAGCAGTCTAGCGGTTAACTCCTACGAGCAGTACTTC. Using reference TRBV7-3 and TRBJ2-7 for the parts outside the CDR3, the full variable domain is GAGVSQTPSNKVTEKGKYVELRCDPISGHTALYWYRQSLGQGPEFLIYFQGTGAADDSGLPNDRFFAVRPEGSVSTLKIQRTERGDSAVYLCASSLAVNSYEQYFGPGTRLTVT.

The chain has TRBV30 and TRBJ1-2, with D possibly matching TRBD1 (6 bases). V was trimmed by 5 bases and J by 8 bases, leaving 15 bases between them. Looked up from germline, CDR1 is GTSNPN and CDR2 is SVGIG (reference sequence). The CDR3 loop spans 12 amino acids. CDR3 in amino acids: CAWSLQGYGYTF. The CDR3 DNA reads as TGTGCCTGGTCTCTTCAGGGGTACGGCTACACCTTC.

The V call is TRBV7-3, the J call TRBJ2-5, with D perhaps matching TRBD2 (5 bases). The CDR3 totals 16 residues. CDR1 SGHTA and CDR2 FQGTGA come from the germline V gene. V was cut by 1 base and J by 4 bases, with 16 bases left in between. The CDR3 bases are TGTGCCAGCAGCTTAATCGGTGGGAGTATTGCAGAGACCCAGTACTTC. It yields the protein CASSLIGGSIAETQYF.

The V gene is TRBV7-2, the J gene TRBJ1-4; 10 nucleotides line up with TRBD1. This CDR3 contains 15 residues. After removal of 4 bases from V and 7 bases from J, the junction contained 6 bases not matched to a gene. Germline CDR1 SGHTA, CDR2 FQGNSA. CDR3 in DNA: TGTGCCAGCAGCTACGACAGGGGGCGGCGTGAAAAACTGTTTTTT. It yields the protein CASSYDRGRREKLFF.

V and J are TRBV28 and TRBJ1-5; D is ambiguous. With 2 bases removed from V and 4 bases from J, the gap between germline ends came to 9 bases. Germline V gives CDR1 MDHEN, CDR2 SYDVKM. CDR3 length: 14 residues. Written as DNA, the CDR3 is TGTGCCAGCAGTTTAGGAGTCCCTAATCAGCCCCAGCATTTT. Translation: CASSLGVPNQPQHF.

The chain joins TRBV15 to TRBJ2-2, with D tentatively TRBD1 (6 bases). There are 19 residues in the CDR3. Germline V gene sequence: CDR1 LNHNV, CDR2 YYDKDF (reference sequence). Trimming stripped 2 bases from V and 5 bases from J, with 24 bases between. The CDR3 here is CATSRNRVLDWTVTGELFF. For the CDR3, the DNA is TGTGCCACCAGCAGAAATCGGGTTTTAGATTGGACAGTGACCGGGGAGCTGTTTTTT. Full variable domain (rest looked up from reference TRBV15 and TRBJ2-2): DAMVIQNPRYQVTQFGKPVTLSCSQTLNHNVMYWYQQKSSQAPKLLFHYYDKDFNNEADTPDNFQSRRPNTSFCFLDIRSPGLGDTAMYLCATSRNRVLDWTVTGELFFGEGSRLTVL.

The rearrangement joins TRBV4-3 to TRBJ2-7; TRBD2 matches 8 bases. Germline trimming cut 3 bases from V and 6 bases from J; bases unmatched to any gene: 7. Germline CDR1 is LGHNA and CDR2 is YSLEER. CDR3 length equals 14 residues. CDR3 protein: CASSHTSGVREQYF. The DNA for the CDR3 is TGCGCCAGCAGCCACACTAGCGGTGTACGCGAGCAGTACTTC.

The genes are TRBV18 and TRBJ1-4; a weak D match, TRBD1 (6 bases). Germline V gene lookup returns CDR1 KGHSH and CDR2 LQKENI. The CDR3 has 15 amino acids. The germline V and J ends were trimmed by 2 bases and 7 bases, with 14 bases remaining between them. This CDR3 is CASSPGGQGSEKLFF. DNA for the CDR3: TGTGCCAGCTCACCAGGGGGCCAGGGAAGTGAAAAACTGTTTTTT.

This clone was observed once. The rearrangement joins TRBV9 to TRBJ1-5, with a possible D match to TRBD1 (5 bases). Germline-derived CDR1 and CDR2 are SGDLS and YYNGEE. V dropped 4 bases and J dropped 5 bases, with 13 bases sitting between them. The CDR3 totals 14 residues. CDR3 protein: CASSPREEDQPQHF. In DNA, the CDR3 is TGTGCCAGCAGCCCCAGGGAGGAGGATCAGCCCCAGCATTTT.

This chain uses TRBV2 with TRBJ1-1; 10 positions match TRBD1. Trimming took 6 bases from V and 6 from J; bases not matched to a gene: 4. CDR3 length: 13 residues. Germline assignment: CDR1 SNHLY and CDR2 FYNNEI. The CDR3 bases are TGTGCCAGCAGGGGACAGGGGTTACCTGAAGCTTTCTTT. Translated, it gives CASRGQGLPEAFF.

In nucleotides, the CDR3 is TGTGCCAGTAGTATCACAGGGGGCGCCAAAAACATTCAGTACTTC. This encodes CASSITGGAKNIQYF. The rearrangement uses TRBV19 and TRBJ2-4; 9 nucleotides agree with TRBD1. Losses at the gene ends were 3 bases for V and 1 base for J; bases not matched to a gene: 1. The CDR3 covers 15 residues. The germline V gene encodes CDR1 LNHDA and CDR2 SQIVND (reference sequence).

The CDR3 DNA reads as TGTGCCAGCAGCCGGGACAGGGGAGACTATGGCTACACCTTC. Amino acids: CASSRDRGDYGYTF. The V and J genes are TRBV5-8 and TRBJ1-2; 10 bases are a match to TRBD1. The V segment lost 4 bases and the J segment 3 bases; nucleotides outside the gene matches: 3. This CDR3 contains 14 residues. Germline V gives CDR1 SGHTS, CDR2 YDEGEE.

The gene calls are TRBV4-2 and TRBJ1-1; TRBD1 matches at 9 bases. Germline CDR1 LGHNA, CDR2 YNFKEQ. This CDR3 is built from 13 residues. The V and J ends lost 6 bases and 1 base, in that order; junction bases with no gene match: 0. The CDR3 DNA reads TGTGCCAGCAGACAGGGGGCGAACACTGAAGCTTTCTTT. Residues: CASRQGANTEAFF.

This clone was picked up a small number of times. V gene TRBV28 combines with J gene TRBJ1-5; D possibly corresponds to TRBD1 (6 bases). Trimming cost V 6 bases and J 4 bases, with 13 bases left between them. The CDR3 length is 14 residues. From germline, CDR1 is MDHEN and CDR2 SYDVKM. The CDR3 is CASSRSTGNQPQHF. As DNA, the CDR3 is TGTGCCAGCAGCCGATCCACAGGGAATCAGCCCCAGCATTTT.